Presented here are 13 T cell receptor beta chains from one specimen sequenced in a study of radiotherapy plus CTLA-4 blockade in lung cancer. TCRdb's table, derived via immunoSEQ multiplex PCR, lists solely in-frame clones and lacks some. Among approximately 69,000 clones listed, more than 75% were seen once. The sequences come from peripheral blood, collected from a patient treated with radiotherapy plus ipilimumab. The receptors were gathered from a human donor with non-small cell lung cancer who had a complete response to radiotherapy plus ipilimumab.

The rearrangement links TRBV11-3 to TRBJ2-7, with D unclear. The CDR3 sequence is 15 residues long. Germline CDR1 is SGHNT and CDR2 is YENEEA. V was pared by 5 bases and J by 1 base, with 15 bases between. The CDR3 region is CASSPGTAVSYEQYV. The CDR3 DNA reads TGTGCCAGCAGCCCCGGTACGGCGGTATCCTACGAGCAGTACGTC.

The count of this clone is one. The gene calls are TRBV7-9 and TRBJ1-6; D unresolved. The CDR3 contains 14 residues. CDR1 and CDR2 (germline): SEHNR, FQNEAQ (reference sequence). The V and J ends lost 6 bases and 9 bases respectively, with 15 bases between them. CDR3 nucleotide sequence: TGTGCCAGCAGGAAAGGGAGTAGTGGTTCACCCCTCCACTTT. Translated, it gives CASRKGSSGSPLHF. Drawing the rest from reference TRBV7-9 and TRBJ1-6, the complete variable domain is DTGVSQNPRHKITKRGQNVTFRCDPISEHNRLYWYRQTLGQGPEFLTYFQNEAQLEKSRLLSDRFSAERPKGSFSTLEIQRTEQGDSAMYLCASRKGSSGSPLHFGNGTRLTVT.

This clone was counted only a few times. V gene TRBV5-1 combines with J gene TRBJ2-3; maybe TRBD2 (7 bases). The CDR3 length is 14 residues. V dropped 7 bases and J dropped 3 bases, with 15 bases sitting between them. CDR1 and CDR2 (germline): SGHRS, YFSETQ. In nucleotides, the CDR3 is TGCGCCAGCGTGAAGGGGAGGGGGACAGATACGCAGTATTTT. Translated, it gives CASVKGRGTDTQYF.

This clone was seen a handful of times. The chain has TRBV27 and TRBJ2-4; D gene ambiguous. Germline V CDR1 and CDR2: MNHEY, SMNVEV (reference sequence). CDR3 length: 15 amino acids. V dropped 4 bases and J dropped 0 bases, with 10 bases sitting between them. CDR3 loop: CASSSAEIAKNIQYF. The CDR3, as DNA: TGTGCCAGCAGTTCCGCCGAAATAGCCAAAAACATTCAGTACTTC.

This clone was seen a handful of times. The genes are TRBV14 and TRBJ2-7; 8 positions agree with TRBD2. CDR3 size: 14 residues. The germline CDR1 and CDR2 sequences are SGHDN and FVKESK. The trim removed 4 bases at V and 4 bases at J, leaving 6 bases unmatched. CDR3 region: CASSLGLGKYEQYF. In DNA form, the CDR3 reads TGTGCCAGCAGCCTGGGACTAGGGAAATACGAGCAGTACTTC.

This rearrangement joins TRBV9 to TRBJ2-5; D possibly corresponds to TRBD2 (5 bases). The ends were cut back, 3 bases at V and 5 bases at J, with 17 bases in the middle. Germline values: CDR1 SGDLS, CDR2 YYNGEE. The CDR3 totals 15 residues. The CDR3 nucleotides are TGTGCCAGCAGCGCCAACAGACTACGAGGGGAGACCCAGTACTTC. Amino acids: CASSANRLRGETQYF.

This chain joins TRBV11-2 and TRBJ2-7; D possibly corresponds to TRBD1 (6 bases). The CDR3 is 14 amino acids. Germline CDR1 reads SGHAT; CDR2 reads FQNNGV. The V end was cut by 4 bases, the J end by 7 bases, with 17 bases between. The CDR3 loop reads CASSSGTPKEEQYF. CDR3 DNA: TGTGCCAGCAGCTCCGGGACACCTAAGGAAGAGCAGTACTTC.

This chain uses TRBV7-9 with TRBJ2-7, with 8 positions matching TRBD2. Trimming cost V 5 bases and J 0 bases; bases outside gene matches: 3. Germline values: CDR1 SEHNR, CDR2 FQNEAQ (reference sequence). This CDR3 spans 14 amino acids. The CDR3 DNA follows: TGTGCCAGCAGCCCAGGGACTAGCTCCTACGAGCAGTACGTC. This encodes CASSPGTSSYEQYV.

The chain couples TRBV9 to TRBJ1-2, with TRBD1 matching 7 bases. Germline V gene data show CDR1 as SGDLS and CDR2 as YYNGEE. V lost 3 bases and J lost 8; bases outside the gene matches: 7. CDR3 length equals 13 residues. The chain's CDR3 is CASSAGTEGGYTF. The DNA for the CDR3 is TGTGCCAGCAGCGCCGGGACAGAAGGCGGCTACACCTTC.

The CDR3 spells CASSATGLDTDTQYF. CDR3 nucleotide sequence: TGTGCCAGCAGTGCGACCGGACTAGACACAGATACGCAGTATTTT. The chain couples TRBV27 to TRBJ2-3; 7 bases line up with TRBD2. V trimming: 5 bases; J trimming: 2 bases; junction bases outside the gene matches: 7. This CDR3 contains 15 residues. The germline V gene has CDR1 MNHEY and CDR2 SMNVEV (reference sequence).

This sequence joins TRBV5-8 and TRBJ2-7; 7 positions match TRBD1. This CDR3 contains 14 residues. V lost 2 bases and J lost 4; bases outside the gene matches: 6. The germline CDR1 and CDR2 sequences are SGHTS and YDEGEE. The CDR3 coding sequence is TGTGCCAGCAGCTTCACCGGGACAGCTTACGAGCAGTACTTC. Protein product: CASSFTGTAYEQYF.

This clone appeared a single time. The chain employs TRBV11-2 and TRBJ2-3; TRBD1 is a possible D gene (6 bases). Germline V gene lookup returns CDR1 SGHAT and CDR2 FQNNGV. Trimming took off 5 bases at V and 0 bases at J, with 9 bases between the two ends. There are 14 residues in the CDR3. The chain's CDR3 is CASSKQGSTDTQYF. CDR3 in DNA: TGTGCCAGCAGCAAACAGGGAAGCACAGATACGCAGTATTTT.

The CDR3 loop reads CASSFVFGQNEQFF. In DNA, the CDR3 is TGTGCCAGCAGTTTTGTTTTTGGGCAAAATGAGCAGTTCTTC. The J gene is TRBJ2-1, the V gene TRBV6-5; no clear D gene. The length of the CDR3 is 14 residues. Germline-derived CDR1 and CDR2 are MNHEY and SVGAGI. V lost 4 bases to trimming and J lost 7 bases, with 14 bases between them.